This TCR beta chain was profiled in a study of blood T cell repertoires in COVID-19. Turning to the study itself: The samples span acute and convalescent COVID-19 from the United States, Italy and Spain. Sample material is recorded as cDNA or gDNA derived from T cells, B-cell-depleted T cells, or PBMCs.

In Seattle, patients joined the study during active infection and were tracked longitudinally. The CDR3 covers 14 residues. V lost 3 bases to trimming and J lost 3 bases, with 12 bases between them. CDR1 and CDR2 (germline): LNHDA, SQIVND (reference sequence). Original handling: Estimation of nucleated cell counts was performed using reference gene primer amplification. The table came from immunoSEQ multiplex PCR; TCRdb's copy has only in-frame clones and leaves some out. V, J and clone size reflect that table, while D and trimming were determined from the DNA. The sample gives 100,000 or so clones, 92% of which show up once; more than 1.5% is in the top ten.

The sample consisted of peripheral blood. V and J are TRBV19 and TRBJ2-7, with a possible D match to TRBD2 (5 bases). This sequence was found in a woman between 45 and 65 years old with COVID-19, enrolled during active disease. This chain's CDR3 is CASSIAGVGYEQYF. DNA for the CDR3: TGTGCCAGTAGTATTGCCGGGGTCGGCTACGAGCAGTACTTC.